The 18 T cell receptor beta chains below all came from one sample that was sequenced in a study of T cell clonality in common variable immunodeficiency. Only in-frame clones appear in the TCRdb table, and some are missing; sequencing was by immunoSEQ multiplex PCR. The specimen has about 60,000 clones, none found just once. Sequenced material: peripheral blood mononuclear cells. All receptors come from a person between 18 and 69 years old in good health.

This clone was found many times. The missing CDR3 end, 3 residues past where the read stops, is filled in from the germline J gene. The chain combines TRBV14 with TRBJ1-1; D might be TRBD1 (6 bases). CDR3 size: 15 residues. Germline V lookup: CDR1 SGHDN, CDR2 FVKESK. V was trimmed by 4 bases and J by 4 bases, leaving 16 bases between them. The CDR3 region is CASSPGGRVGTEAFF. The sequenced CDR3 bases are TGTGCCAGCAGCCCGGGGGGGCGGGTTGGCACTGAA.

This clone came up many times. The CDR3 protein is CASSFRGRSTDTQYF. Incomplete CDR3 DNA: TGTGCCAGCAGCTTTCGCGGGAGGAGCACAGATACG. The chain employs TRBV11-2 and TRBJ2-3, with TRBD2 identical over 8 bases. Read sequence stops 3 residues before the CDR3 end, and the germline J gene provides the missing end. This CDR3 is built from 15 residues. The V segment lost 3 bases and the J segment 0 bases; nucleotides outside the gene matches: 2. The germline V gene has CDR1 SGHAT and CDR2 FQNNGV.

This clone was counted at least ten times. The sequenced fragment ends 3 residues before the CDR3 boundary, so the rest is inferred from the germline J gene. The V gene is TRBV10-3, the J gene TRBJ2-3, with unresolved D. From germline, CDR1 is ENHRY and CDR2 SYGVKD. Trimming removed 0 bases from V and 4 bases from J, with 5 bases in between. The CDR3 runs to 13 residues. CDR3 DNA (partial): TGTGCCATCAGTGAGTCTAGCCCAGATACG. Protein: CAISESSPDT. The full CDR3 is CAISESSPDTQYF.

This clone was seen a handful of times. From the germline J gene comes the end of the CDR3, since the read stops 3 residues before it. This chain links TRBV19 with TRBJ2-1, with D unclear. The length of the CDR3 is 16 residues. Trimming removed 4 bases at V and 4 bases at J, with 17 bases between. The germline gives CDR1 LNHDA, CDR2 SQIVND (reference sequence). CDR3 loop: CASSTSAPSRYNEQFF. The CDR3 bases that were read are TGTGCCAGTAGTACCAGCGCTCCGTCGAGGTACAATGAG.

This clone was seen at least ten times. The read is 3 residues too short to cover the CDR3 end, so that end is filled in from the germline J gene. The chain recombines TRBV20-1 with TRBJ2-3, with 10 bases identical to TRBD2. The germline V gene has CDR1 DFQATT and CDR2 SNEGSKA (reference sequence). V was clipped by 5 bases and J by 3 bases; unmatched bases: 5. CDR3 length equals 14 residues. CDR3: CSAGASGRTDTQYF. The covered CDR3 bases are TGCAGTGCTGGGGCTAGCGGGAGAACAGATACG.

This clone came up many times. The read finishes 3 residues shy of the CDR3 end, and the germline J gene is used to complete it. The chain combines TRBV7-2 with TRBJ2-5; perhaps TRBD2 as D (5 bases). Germline V gene sequence: CDR1 SGHTA, CDR2 FQGNSA. V gave up 1 base and J gave up 6 bases, with 9 bases separating them. The CDR3 runs 13 residues. CDR3 protein: CASSLVALQTQYF. CDR3 DNA, as far as it was read: TGTGCCAGCAGCTTAGTAGCGTTGCAGACC.

This clone has at least ten counts. The CDR3 goes on 3 residues after the read ends, and that part is filled in from the germline J gene. The gene calls are TRBV6-2 or TRBV6-3 and TRBJ2-7; 12 nucleotides match TRBD2. CDR3 size: 15 residues. Germline CDR1 reads MNHEY; CDR2 reads SVGEGT. Trimming took 7 bases from V and 0 from J; bases not matched to a gene: 4. CDR3 in amino acids: CASTLTSGSSYEQYF. Partial CDR3 DNA: TGTGCCAGCACCTTGACTAGCGGGAGCTCCTACGAG.

This clone was observed a handful of times. The CDR3 end is not reached by the read, which stops 3 residues before it; the germline J gene fills it in. The J gene is TRBJ1-2, the V gene TRBV18; 8 bases are shared with TRBD1. Trimming removed 0 bases from V and 6 bases from J; junction bases left unmatched: 9. This CDR3 contains 16 residues. The germline V gene encodes CDR1 KGHSH and CDR2 LQKENI. CDR3 bases read: TGTGCCAGCTCACCACCGGACAGGGAAATTGTCGATGGC. Encoded protein: CASSPPDREIVDG. The CDR3 in full is CASSPPDREIVDGYTF.

This clone appeared many times. The CDR3 end lies 3 residues beyond the end of the read and is filled in from the germline J gene. The chain uses TRBV7-8 and TRBJ1-4; maybe TRBD1 (6 bases). Germline lookup yields CDR1 SGHVS and CDR2 FQNEAQ. The CDR3 spans 16 residues. V was trimmed by 2 bases and J by 7 bases, leaving 17 bases between them. CDR3 DNA (partial): TGTGCCAGCAGCTTAAGTATGGGGGGGGCCGGTGAAAAA. Translation: CASSLSMGGAGEK. The complete CDR3 reads CASSLSMGGAGEKLFF.

This clone was seen repeatedly, ten times or more. The read ends 3 residues before the CDR3 terminus; that terminus is restored from the germline J gene. V is TRBV11-3 and J is TRBJ2-2; 11 nucleotides line up with TRBD1. The CDR3 runs 14 residues. Germline lookup yields CDR1 SGHNT and CDR2 YENEEA. The V gene end was trimmed by 6 bases and the J gene end by 6 bases; junction bases not matched to a gene: 3. The CDR3 sequence is CASRPGQGAGELFF. CDR3 bases read: TGTGCCAGCAGGCCGGGACAGGGGGCCGGGGAG.

This clone was found many times. The read stops 3 residues short of the end of the CDR3; the missing end is completed from the germline J gene. The chain links TRBV20-1 to TRBJ2-3; the match to TRBD2 covers 10 bases. V was pared by 0 bases and J by 4 bases, with 7 bases of the junction left unmatched. CDR3 length: 16 residues. CDR1 and CDR2 from the germline V gene are DFQATT and SNEGSKA (reference sequence). The sequenced CDR3 bases are TGCAGTGCTAGAGATCCTAGCGGGAGCGGGGCAGATACG. Its protein product is CSARDPSGSGADT. The CDR3 in full is CSARDPSGSGADTQYF.

There are many counts of this clone. The CDR3 end falls 3 residues outside the read, so it is completed with the germline J gene. The chain employs TRBV18 and TRBJ2-5; the match to TRBD2 covers 8 bases. Germline V CDR1 and CDR2: KGHSH, LQKENI. The CDR3 loop spans 14 amino acids. The J segment lost 5 bases and the V segment lost 3 bases, leaving 5 bases of the junction unmatched. CDR3: CASSPSGSGETQYF. Incomplete CDR3 DNA: TGTGCCAGCTCACCCAGCGGGAGTGGGGAGACC.

In this sample, this clone turned up many times. The read halts 3 residues ahead of the CDR3 end, with the missing end drawn from the germline J gene. The gene calls are TRBV18 and TRBJ1-2; D unresolved. Deletions cut 2 bases from V and 4 bases from J, with 11 bases between. Germline V gene data show CDR1 as KGHSH and CDR2 as LQKENI. The CDR3 consists of 14 residues. The chain's CDR3 is CASSPDTAGYGYTF. The DNA read from the CDR3 is TGTGCCAGCTCACCAGACACGGCCGGCTATGGC.

This clone was counted ten times or more. Read coverage stops 3 residues before the CDR3 terminus; the germline J gene supplies the remainder. The chain employs TRBV9 and TRBJ2-3, with 11 bases that match TRBD2. Germline V gene sequence: CDR1 SGDLS, CDR2 YYNGEE. This CDR3 comprises 16 residues. The trim removed 1 base at V and 3 bases at J, leaving 4 bases unmatched. This chain's CDR3 is CASSVTLAGETDTQYF. The DNA read from the CDR3 is TGTGCCAGCAGCGTAACACTAGCGGGAGAAACAGATACG.

This clone was found many times. Read data end 3 residues before the CDR3 end; the end is taken from the germline J gene. The chain links TRBV28 to TRBJ2-7; 7 bases are a match to TRBD2. Germline CDR1 and CDR2: MDHEN and SYDVKM. V gave up 6 bases and J gave up 3 bases; unmatched junction bases: 2. The CDR3 has 12 amino acids. The CDR3 reads CASRGGSYEQYF. CDR3 DNA (partial): TGTGCCAGCAGGGGCGGGAGCTACGAG.

This clone showed up many times. The read falls 3 residues short of the CDR3 end, and the missing part is taken from the germline J gene. The chain carries TRBV19 and TRBJ2-6; 7 positions agree with TRBD2. The germline V gene has CDR1 LNHDA and CDR2 SQIVND (reference sequence). The V segment lost 1 base and the J segment 4 bases; nucleotides outside the gene matches: 10. CDR3 length: 18 residues. CDR3 region: CASSIGRRRELGANVLTF. The covered CDR3 bases are TGTGCCAGTAGTATAGGACGGAGGCGGGAGCTGGGGGCCAACGTC. The full variable domain, completed using reference TRBV19 and TRBJ2-6, is DGGITQSPKYLFRKEGQNVTLSCEQNLNHDAMYWYRQDPGQGLRLIYYSQIVNDFQKGDIAEGYSVSREKKESFPLTVTSAQKNPTAFYLCASSIGRRRELGANVLTFGAGSRLTVL.

This clone was recorded many times. The sequence runs out 3 residues before the end of the CDR3; the remainder is reconstructed from the germline J gene. This sequence joins TRBV28 and TRBJ2-2, with 9 bases that match TRBD2. V lost 8 bases, J lost 1 base, and 2 bases stayed unmatched. This CDR3 has 14 amino acids. Germline V gene sequence: CDR1 MDHEN, CDR2 SYDVKM. The CDR3 bases that were read are TGTGCCAGCTCGACTAGCGGGAACACCGGGGAG. The encoded protein is CASSTSGNTGE. The CDR3, in full, reads CASSTSGNTGELFF.

In its sample, this clone was seen many times. The read halts 3 residues ahead of the CDR3 end, with the missing end drawn from the germline J gene. This chain uses TRBV9 with TRBJ2-1; 11 nucleotides line up with TRBD2. Per germline, CDR1 SGDLS and CDR2 YYNGEE. J gave up 3 bases and V 0 bases, and 14 bases lay outside the gene matches. CDR3 length: 20 amino acids. The CDR3 protein is CASSVGTSGSQGIIYNEQFF. The DNA read from the CDR3 is TGTGCCAGCAGCGTAGGAACTAGCGGGAGTCAAGGTATTATCTACAATGAG.